The sequence of this TCR beta chain was determined in a study of CD8+ T cells in alopecia areata (dated by TCRdb to the late 2010s). Regarding the complete study: Treated patients were enrolled in an open-label pilot trial of oral tofacitinib, 5 to 10 mg twice daily, for moderate-to-severe alopecia areata. Patients received tofacitinib for 6 to 18 months and were then followed off drug for 6 months to check for delayed response and recurrence. Biopsies were taken from tofacitinib-treated patients at baseline and at 4 and 24 weeks of treatment, and a later scalp biopsy was taken in several of the tofacitinib-treated patients. Human TCRbeta sequencing covered scalp tissue and sorted CD4+ and CD8+ peripheral blood T cells from patchy and totalis/universalis alopecia areata patients and healthy controls. Scalp clonality was compared across normal scalp (n=4), patchy alopecia areata scalp (n=8), and alopecia totalis/universalis scalp (n=8). immunoSEQ multiplex PCR using 35 Vbeta forward primers and 13 Jbeta reverse primers was used to amplify TCRbeta CDR3 regions. The study used high-throughput TCRbeta sequencing to examine T cell clonal expansion in alopecia areata, in both the C3H/HeJ mouse model and human patients. The RNA source kit depended on sample type: the PAXgene miRNA kit for fixed scalp, the miRNeasy kit for PBMCs, and the RNeasy kit for mouse skin.

CDR1 is given as GTSNPN and CDR2 as SVGIG, both from the germline V gene (reference sequence). The CDR3 runs 15 amino acids, cysteine and phenylalanine included. Just CDR3 DNA is preserved here, 45 bases in frame from base 1. Here V drops 4 bases and J drops 6 bases, and the junction holds 10 bases not matched to any gene. Peripheral blood and lesional scalp punch biopsies were obtained from patients with alopecia areata. PBMCs were isolated by density centrifugation and stained for CD3, CD4 and CD8, and CD4+ and CD8+ T cells were sorted on a FACSAria. Worth noting for this clone: Its antigen specificity is not known. No quality values exist for individual bases; no much larger clone is one base distant.

General findings and caveats noted by the study authors: Scalp TCR repertoire analysis is complicated because resident alphabeta T cells in normal human skin are also sequenced, whereas mouse skin is dominated by gammadelta T cells. Compared with normal scalp, lesional scalp had higher clonality and more expanded CD8+ clones, particularly in alopecia totalis/universalis, a pattern that suggests antigenic drive. Shared TCR sequences between patients were less evident than in mice, which may be partly attributable to HLA diversity in the patient population.

The library came from the immunoSEQ multiplex PCR assay. For TCR sequencing, RNA was extracted from every sample and reverse transcribed into cDNA to serve as template. SuperScript III was used to make first-strand cDNA, primed with a 2:1 mix of oligo-dT and random hexamers. A synthetic immune receptor repertoire was used to gauge amplification bias, and whatever bias remained was removed computationally. Under the source paper's analysis protocol: Raw reads were preprocessed to remove errors, and CDR3 was defined according to IMGT conventions as the region from the conserved cysteine to phenylalanine. To get clonality, Shannon entropy was normalized by log2 of the number of productive unique TCRs and the result was subtracted from 1. CD4 or CD8 identity of scalp clones was inferred by cross-referencing scalp TCRbeta sequences with sorted blood CD4 and CD8 repertoires. Sourced from immuneACCESS, this table was stored by TCRdb with only in-frame sequences that have V and J called. A share of the clones is absent; for the studies checked, an unresolved V gene accounts for under half, and the remainder has no known explanation. Clone size and V and J calls were adopted from that table, with D and trimming inferred from the DNA. The sample table lists 130,000 to 150,000 clones, around 47% of them with a count of one. The ten largest account for about 6.4% of the sample.

The chain is assembled from TRBV30 and TRBJ2-7; 12 junctional bases match TRBD2. Sequences were obtained from CD4+ T cells sorted from blood. This TCR derives from a human donor with alopecia areata. The CDR3 is CAWTSPTSGSPEQYF. At the DNA level, the sequence is TGTGCCTGGACCTCCCCGACTAGCGGGAGCCCCGAGCAGTACTTC. The full variable domain, completed from the reference TRBV30 and TRBJ2-7 proteins outside the CDR3, reads SQTIHQWPATLVQPVGSPLSLECTVEGTSNPNLYWYRQAAGRGLQLLFYSVGIGQISSEVPQNLSASRPQDRQFILSSKKLLLSDSGFYLCAWTSPTSGSPEQYFGPGTRLTVT.